Following are 26 T cell receptor beta chains from one sample sequenced in a study of blood T cell repertoires in COVID-19. Clones were read by immunoSEQ multiplex PCR, and TCRdb kept only the in-frame ones, dropping some. The table includes 180,000 or so clones, about nine tenths detected once. The source material was peripheral blood. The receptors originated from a man in his forties or fifties with acute or convalescent COVID-19.

The chain recombines TRBV19 with TRBJ2-2; 13 bases line up with TRBD2. Germline-derived CDR1 and CDR2 are LNHDA and SQIVND (reference sequence). The ends lost 8 bases at V and 3 bases at J; junction bases unmatched: 6. The CDR3 contains 16 residues. In DNA form, the CDR3 reads TGTGCCAGTTCGACTAGCGGGGGGATCTACACCGGGGAGCTGTTTTTT. It yields the protein CASSTSGGIYTGELFF.

This clone was recorded only once. The chain joins TRBV15 to TRBJ2-7; TRBD1 is a possible D gene (5 bases). CDR1 and CDR2 from the germline V gene are LNHNV and YYDKDF (reference sequence). V gave up 0 bases and J gave up 0 bases, with 9 bases separating them. The CDR3 is made up of 15 amino acids. Written as DNA, the CDR3 is TGTGCCACCAGCAGAGAGACAGCGAGCTCCTACGAGCAGTACTTC. This translates into CATSRETASSYEQYF.

V usage is TRBV4-3 and J usage is TRBJ2-3; 12 nucleotides line up with TRBD1. This CDR3 has 16 amino acids. The V segment lost 4 bases and the J segment 6 bases; nucleotides outside the gene matches: 8. CDR1 and CDR2 from the germline V gene are LGHNA and YSLEER. DNA for the CDR3: TGCGCCAGCAGCCTTTACGGGACAGGGGGCCGTGATACGCAGTATTTT. Protein: CASSLYGTGGRDTQYF.

V is TRBV6-5 and J is TRBJ2-2; perhaps TRBD1 as D (5 bases). CDR1 is MNHEY, CDR2 SVGAGI, per germline. The CDR3 length is 15 residues. V was cut by 6 bases and J by 1 base, with 12 bases left in between. The CDR3 nucleotides read TGTGCCAGCAGCGCCCGGCAGGGGAACACCGGGGAGCTGTTTTTT. It encodes CASSARQGNTGELFF.

The chain combines TRBV5-6 with TRBJ1-4, with D possibly matching TRBD1 (5 bases). The V gene's germline CDR1 is SGHDT and CDR2 YYEEEE. CDR3 length: 14 amino acids. V lost 1 base and J lost 4, with 8 bases in between. CDR3 in amino acids: CASSLRGFNEKLFF. CDR3 sequence (DNA): TGTGCCAGCAGCTTGAGGGGTTTTAATGAAAAACTGTTTTTT.

The chain is built from TRBV6-2 or TRBV6-3 and TRBJ2-7; 7 bases match TRBD2. The germline V gene encodes CDR1 MNHEY and CDR2 SVGEGT. There are 13 residues in the CDR3. Trimming cost V 5 bases and J 2 bases; bases outside gene matches: 3. In DNA, the CDR3 is TGTGCCAGCAGTCGGGACTACGCCTACGAGCAGTACTTC. Its translation is CASSRDYAYEQYF.

Only one count was recorded for this clone. The rearrangement links TRBV2 to TRBJ2-3, with 9 bases matching TRBD2. The CDR3 covers 18 residues. Germline V gene sequence: CDR1 SNHLY, CDR2 FYNNEI. With V trimmed by 0 bases and J by 2 bases, 9 bases remained unmatched. The CDR3 DNA sequence: TGTGCCAGCAGTGAAGCGCTTCGGCGGGGGGGGGCCACAGATACGCAGTATTTT. Protein product: CASSEALRRGGATDTQYF.

This clone occurred once. The CDR3 nucleotides are TGTGCCAGCAGTGATTTGGGCAGGGACACAGATACGCAGTATTTT. Protein: CASSDLGRDTDTQYF. The V and J genes are TRBV25-1 and TRBJ2-3; weak D call: TRBD1 (5 bases). Germline-derived CDR1 and CDR2 are MGHDK and SYGVNS. Trimming took 3 bases from V and 2 from J, leaving 12 bases between them. There are 15 residues in the CDR3.

This clone came up once. The V gene is TRBV11-2, the J gene TRBJ2-1; 10 bases line up with TRBD2. The germline V gene has CDR1 SGHAT and CDR2 FQNNGV. The V and J ends lost 3 bases and 5 bases, in that order; junction bases with no gene match: 7. The CDR3 is 16 amino acids. CDR3 DNA sequence: TGTGCCAGCAGCTTGGCTGGACTAGCGGATAACAATGAGCAGTTCTTC. Protein product: CASSLAGLADNNEQFF.

In this sample, this clone turned up a few times. The chain recombines TRBV18 with TRBJ1-4; a weak D match, TRBD1 (5 bases). CDR1 and CDR2 (germline): KGHSH, LQKENI. V lost 5 bases and J lost 8, with 18 bases in between. The CDR3 contains 15 residues. The CDR3 DNA sequence: TGTGCCAGCTCAAATGCGGCAGGGTTTGGGGAAAAACTGTTTTTT. It yields the protein CASSNAAGFGEKLFF.

This sequence joins TRBV5-1 and TRBJ1-2; D possibly corresponds to TRBD1 (6 bases). V lost 0 bases to trimming and J lost 8 bases, with 17 bases between them. The CDR3 runs 15 residues. Germline V gene data show CDR1 as SGHRS and CDR2 as YFSETQ. CDR3 loop: CASSLGTETPVGYTF. The CDR3 region has the DNA TGCGCCAGCAGCTTGGGGACAGAGACCCCGGTAGGCTACACCTTC.

The J gene is TRBJ1-1, the V gene TRBV9; possible D gene TRBD1, 6 bases. This CDR3 is built from 12 residues. V gave up 0 bases and J gave up 8 bases, with 8 bases separating them. CDR1 SGDLS and CDR2 YYNGEE come from the germline V gene. CDR3 DNA sequence: TGTGCCAGCAGCGTAGCTACAGGGGAAGCTTTCTTT. Translated, it gives CASSVATGEAFF.

The J gene is TRBJ2-5, the V gene TRBV30; possibly TRBD1 for D (6 bases). Germline assignment: CDR1 GTSNPN and CDR2 SVGIG (reference sequence). V lost 3 bases and J lost 5, with 13 bases in between. The CDR3 runs to 13 residues. CDR3 DNA sequence: TGTGCCTGGAGATTACAGGGTGGTGAGACCCAGTACTTC. Protein product: CAWRLQGGETQYF.

The rearrangement links TRBV5-1 to TRBJ2-7; D not certain. The germline V gene encodes CDR1 SGHRS and CDR2 YFSETQ. The CDR3 covers 15 residues. V lost 0 bases and J 3 bases, leaving 13 bases between the germline ends. The CDR3 sequence is CASSLALGSSYEQYF. In DNA form, the CDR3 reads TGCGCCAGCAGCTTGGCCCTAGGCAGCAGCTACGAGCAGTACTTC. The variable domain in full, with the rest retrieved from reference TRBV5-1 and TRBJ2-7, is KAGVTQTPRYLIKTRGQQVTLSCSPISGHRSVSWYQQTPGQGLQFLFEYFSETQRNKGNFPGRFSGRQFSNSRSEMNVSTLELGDSALYLCASSLALGSSYEQYFGPGTRLTVT.

This chain uses TRBV25-1 with TRBJ2-1; a possible D gene is TRBD2 (6 bases). CDR3 length: 18 amino acids. With 8 bases removed from V and 0 bases from J, the gap between germline ends came to 23 bases. Germline CDR1 is MGHDK and CDR2 is SYGVNS. CDR3: CASGDFPDPWGSYNEQFF. The CDR3 nucleotides are TGTGCCAGCGGGGACTTCCCAGATCCTTGGGGCTCCTACAATGAGCAGTTCTTC.

As DNA, the CDR3 is TGTGCCAGCAGCTTGGGGGGCCAGGGGGCGCTAGGAAACACCATATATTTT. Residues: CASSLGGQGALGNTIYF. This chain joins TRBV5-4 and TRBJ1-3; 8 bases are shared with TRBD1. The CDR3 is made up of 17 amino acids. Germline CDR1 SGHNT, CDR2 YYREEE (reference sequence). Germline trimming cut 0 bases from V and 4 bases from J; bases unmatched to any gene: 9.

CDR3 bases: TGCAGCGGCGGACAGGGACATGGCTACACCTTC. Its translation is CSGGQGHGYTF. This chain links TRBV29-1 with TRBJ1-2; 8 bases map to TRBD1. The germline V gene has CDR1 SQVTM and CDR2 ANQGSEA. J lost 6 bases, V lost 7 bases, and 4 bases had no gene match. The CDR3 spans 11 residues. Complete variable domain (other parts from reference TRBV29-1 and TRBJ1-2): SAVISQKPSRDICQRGTSLTIQCQVDSQVTMMFWYRQQPGQSLTLIATANQGSEATYESGFVIDKFPISRPNLTFSTLTVSNMSPEDSSIYLCSGGQGHGYTFGSGTRLTVV.

The V call is TRBV30, the J call TRBJ2-1; a weak D match, TRBD1 (5 bases). The CDR3 length is 12 residues. Germline CDR1 reads GTSNPN; CDR2 reads SVGIG (reference sequence). Between the trimmed V and J ends, which lost 7 bases and 10 bases, there was a span of 17 bases. CDR3 protein: CASLDGYREQFF. In nucleotides, the CDR3 is TGTGCCTCCCTAGACGGGTACAGGGAGCAGTTCTTC.

The J gene is TRBJ2-5, the V gene TRBV6-5, with TRBD2 matching 9 bases. The V segment lost 4 bases and the J segment 1 base; nucleotides outside the gene matches: 4. CDR3 length: 15 amino acids. Germline CDR1 is MNHEY and CDR2 is SVGAGI. In nucleotides, the CDR3 is TGTGCCAGCAGTTCATTTAGCGGGGGCCAAGAGACCCAGTACTTC. Translation gives CASSSFSGGQETQYF.

This clone occurred once. CDR3 nucleotides: TGTGCCAGCAGGGTAGCGGCCTACAATGAGCAGTTCTTC. It yields the protein CASRVAAYNEQFF. V is TRBV6-5 and J is TRBJ2-1, with D maybe TRBD2 (6 bases). V was trimmed by 6 bases and J by 2 bases, leaving 8 bases between them. The germline gives CDR1 MNHEY, CDR2 SVGAGI. This CDR3 is built from 13 residues.

This sequence joins TRBV10-3 and TRBJ2-7; 7 positions match TRBD1. Trimming cost V 5 bases and J 3 bases; bases outside gene matches: 16. Germline values: CDR1 ENHRY, CDR2 SYGVKD. The CDR3 contains 17 residues. DNA of the CDR3: TGTGCCATCAGTAAGGGAACACGACAGGGTGGATTCTACGAGCAGTACTTC. It specifies CAISKGTRQGGFYEQYF.

This chain connects TRBV6-5 to TRBJ1-1; D remains ambiguous. CDR3 length: 15 amino acids. V was trimmed by 6 bases and J by 5 bases, leaving 19 bases between them. Germline CDR1 MNHEY, CDR2 SVGAGI. The CDR3 sequence: CASRSHHPMPTEAFF. In DNA form, the CDR3 reads TGTGCCAGCAGGTCCCACCATCCTATGCCGACTGAAGCTTTCTTT.

This sequence joins TRBV7-2 and TRBJ1-1, with 12 bases matching TRBD1. This CDR3 has 18 amino acids. V was pared by 0 bases and J by 6 bases, with 11 bases of the junction left unmatched. The germline CDR1 and CDR2 sequences are SGHTA and FQGNSA. For the CDR3, the DNA is TGTGCCAGCAGCTTAGCTTCGGGACAGGGGGCGGGTTTGCCTGAAGCTTTCTTT. This sequence encodes CASSLASGQGAGLPEAFF.

The genes are TRBV10-3 and TRBJ1-5; no firm D call. Germline V lookup: CDR1 ENHRY, CDR2 SYGVKD. The CDR3 loop spans 15 amino acids. Trimming pared 0 bases from V and 6 bases from J, leaving 12 bases between. The CDR3 bases are TGTGCCATCAGTGAGTCGAATAGCGGGATTCAGCCCCAGCATTTT. Protein sequence: CAISESNSGIQPQHF.

This chain joins TRBV5-8 and TRBJ2-3, with TRBD2 identical over 9 bases. The CDR3 loop spans 15 amino acids. The germline V gene encodes CDR1 SGHTS and CDR2 YDEGEE. Trimming at V came to 2 bases and at J to 1 base, leaving 2 bases not matched to a gene. This chain's CDR3 is CASSFQRGGTDTQYF. In nucleotides, the CDR3 is TGTGCCAGCAGCTTCCAGCGGGGGGGCACAGATACGCAGTATTTT.

The chain carries TRBV5-1 and TRBJ2-1; TRBD2 matches 12 bases. Trimming removed 4 bases from V and 5 bases from J; junction bases left unmatched: 4. Germline CDR1 is SGHRS and CDR2 is YFSETQ. This CDR3 has 15 amino acids. The CDR3 DNA reads as TGCGCCAGCAGCCCACTAGCGGGGGGAGACAATGAGCAGTTCTTC. Translated, it gives CASSPLAGGDNEQFF.